Given below is one T cell receptor beta chain in context. Antigen: not known. Clones were read by immunoSEQ multiplex PCR, and TCRdb kept only the in-frame ones, dropping some. The sample contains around 300,000 clones, about 86% of which appear only once. This sample was included in a study of cytomegalovirus exposure and HLA in healthy donors. Study findings and constraints: Subsequent analysis found a tendency for first-cohort TCR clusters to co-occur within the approximately 130 validation repertoires. The majority of TCR sequences were rare, yet some public TCRs appeared in many donors.

The sequenced material came from PBMCs. The TCR originated in a woman under 30 in good health and CMV-seronegative.

The CDR3 DNA is TGTGCCAGCAGTGAGGGACAGGGGGACCCCCTCCACTTT. As protein: CASSEGQGDPLHF. This rearrangement joins TRBV6-4 to TRBJ1-6; 11 nucleotides match TRBD1. Trimming at V came to 3 bases and at J to 13 bases, leaving 2 bases not matched to a gene. The CDR3 totals 13 residues. The germline V gene has CDR1 MRHNA and CDR2 SNTAGT.